This T cell receptor beta chain was obtained from a study of T cell changes during pregnancy in multiple sclerosis. Generated by immunoSEQ multiplex PCR, the TCRdb table keeps only in-frame clones and is missing some. The sample contains about 33,000 clones, 91% of which appear only once. Germline lookup yields CDR1 MGHDK and CDR2 SYGVNS. V was pared by 3 bases and J by 7 bases, with 9 bases between. The CDR3 contains 12 residues. The rearrangement links TRBV25-1 to TRBJ2-5, with D perhaps TRBD2 (6 bases). The sequence was collected from a female donor in good health, enrolled as a control in a pregnancy study. The sequences come from CD4+ T cells from peripheral blood mononuclear cells, collected in the third trimester of pregnancy. The CDR3: CASSEGRGTQYF. In DNA form, the CDR3 reads TGTGCCAGCAGTGAGGGGCGGGGGACCCAGTACTTC.